This T cell receptor (beta chain) stems from a study of T cell changes during pregnancy in multiple sclerosis. The ends were cut back, 0 bases at V and 7 bases at J, with 15 bases in the middle. This CDR3 has 15 residues. The germline V gene has CDR1 LNHNV and CDR2 YYDKDF (reference sequence). The repertoire was sequenced with immunoSEQ multiplex PCR; TCRdb's copy has only in-frame clones and lacks some. Of 43,000 or so clones listed, 80% to 90% are singletons. This TCR came from a female donor with multiple sclerosis, enrolled in a pregnancy study. The material was peripheral blood, obtained in the first trimester of pregnancy. This sequence joins TRBV15 and TRBJ1-1, with D unclear. CDR3 sequence (DNA): TGTGCCACCAGCAGAGACCCGTGGGAGGAGCATGAAGCTTTCTTT. Residues: CATSRDPWEEHEAFF.